The following is a TCR beta chain sequence with its context. As yet, its antigen is unknown. A single base separates this from a much larger clone, so it may be a read error. This sample was included in a study of blood T cells in healthy people across ages. Study at large: About one barcoded beta molecule was captured per two T cells (by template switching).

Study results and caveats: A strong correlation was seen between TCR beta diversity and naive T cell percentage.

Primers used in a second PCR of about 6 to 11 cycles were a sample-barcoded 5' primer and a J-beta primer mix. Carrying 12 random nucleotides, a template-switch adaptor labeled each individual cDNA molecule. TCRdb re-analysed the 5' RACE reads in MiXCR, keeping a single row per CDR3 protein. The sample lists around 670,000 distinct CDR3 sequences, approximately 30% occurring once. Specimen: blood. The receptor's source is a woman at least 80 years old in good health.

DNA for the CDR3: TGCGCCAGCGGCCCAACGGACGGTGTCTATGGCTACACCTTC. It is translated as CASGPTDGVYGYTF. The chain couples TRBV4-1 to TRBJ1-2; D is unclear. Germline loops: CDR1 MGHRA, CDR2 YSYEKL. CDR3 length: 14 amino acids. The ends were cut back, 8 bases at V and 4 bases at J, with 17 bases in the middle.